This entry concerns a single T cell receptor beta chain. Profiled with immunoSEQ multiplex PCR; TCRdb holds only in-frame clones, not every one. The sample includes around 200,000 clones, around 85% seen only once; the top ten take around a sixth. Everyone who took part was roughly 18 to 89 years old, and they came from about two dozen US areas. Cohort 3 donors counted as recovered after two negative PCRs, clearance, or resolved symptoms. This sample was included in a study of blood T cell repertoires in COVID-19. Across the study: Acute-phase and convalescent COVID-19 samples originated in the United States, Italy and Spain.

The CDR3 loop spans 15 amino acids. Trimming cost V 5 bases and J 0 bases, with 11 bases left between them. Germline V gives CDR1 SGHTA, CDR2 FQGTGA. The clonotype was recovered from a man in his forties or fifties who had recovered from COVID-19. Sequencing was performed on PBMCs or T cells enriched from blood (not recorded which). The chain recombines TRBV7-3 with TRBJ1-3; tentative D call: TRBD1 (6 bases). The CDR3 DNA is TGTGCCAGCAGCCGCACAGGGAGCTCTGGAAACACCATATATTTT. Amino acids: CASSRTGSSGNTIYF.